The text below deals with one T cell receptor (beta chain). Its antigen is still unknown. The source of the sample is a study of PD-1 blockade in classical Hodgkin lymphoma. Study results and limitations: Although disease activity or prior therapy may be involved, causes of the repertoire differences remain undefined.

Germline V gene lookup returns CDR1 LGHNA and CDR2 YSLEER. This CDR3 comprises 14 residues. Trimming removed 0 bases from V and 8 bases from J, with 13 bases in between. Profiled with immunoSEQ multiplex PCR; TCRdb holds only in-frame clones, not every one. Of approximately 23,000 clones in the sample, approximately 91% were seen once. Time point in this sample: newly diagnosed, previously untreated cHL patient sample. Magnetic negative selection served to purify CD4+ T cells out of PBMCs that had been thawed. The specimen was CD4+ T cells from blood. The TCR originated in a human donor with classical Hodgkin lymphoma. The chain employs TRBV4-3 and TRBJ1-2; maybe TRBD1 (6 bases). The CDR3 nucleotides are TGCGCCAGCAGCCAAGATCGGGGGCTGGGAGGCTACACCTTC. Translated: CASSQDRGLGGYTF.